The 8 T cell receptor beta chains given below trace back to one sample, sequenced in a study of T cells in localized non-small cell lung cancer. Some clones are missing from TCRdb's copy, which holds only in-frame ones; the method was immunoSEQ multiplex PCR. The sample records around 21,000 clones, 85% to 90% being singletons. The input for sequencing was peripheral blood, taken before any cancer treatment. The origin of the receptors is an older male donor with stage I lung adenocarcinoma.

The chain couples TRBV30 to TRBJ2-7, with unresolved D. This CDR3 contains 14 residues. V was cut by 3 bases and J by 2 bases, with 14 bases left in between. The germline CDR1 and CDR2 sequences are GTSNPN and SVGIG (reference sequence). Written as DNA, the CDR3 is TGTGCCTGGAGCCGTCCCTCGCGGACCTACGAGCAGTACTTC. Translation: CAWSRPSRTYEQYF.

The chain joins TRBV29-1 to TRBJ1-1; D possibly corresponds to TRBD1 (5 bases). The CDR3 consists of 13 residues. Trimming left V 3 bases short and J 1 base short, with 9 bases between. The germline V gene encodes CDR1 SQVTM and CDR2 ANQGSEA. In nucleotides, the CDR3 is TGCAGCGTTGAGAGAAGGGGGAACACTGAAGCTTTCTTT. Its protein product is CSVERRGNTEAFF.

CDR3 amino acids: CASRYTGGEETQYF. The CDR3 coding sequence is TGTGCCAGCAGATATACAGGTGGGGAAGAGACCCAGTACTTC. The J gene is TRBJ2-5, the V gene TRBV5-6, with D possibly being TRBD1 (5 bases). CDR3 length: 14 residues. Trimming stripped 5 bases from V and 3 bases from J, with 14 bases between. Germline CDR1 SGHDT, CDR2 YYEEEE.

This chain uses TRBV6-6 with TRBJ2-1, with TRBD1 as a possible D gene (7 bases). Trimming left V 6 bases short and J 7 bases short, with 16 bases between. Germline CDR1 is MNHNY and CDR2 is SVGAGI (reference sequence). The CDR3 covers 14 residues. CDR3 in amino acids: CASSYGQEGNEQFF. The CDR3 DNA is TGTGCCAGCAGCTACGGACAGGAGGGGAATGAGCAGTTCTTC.

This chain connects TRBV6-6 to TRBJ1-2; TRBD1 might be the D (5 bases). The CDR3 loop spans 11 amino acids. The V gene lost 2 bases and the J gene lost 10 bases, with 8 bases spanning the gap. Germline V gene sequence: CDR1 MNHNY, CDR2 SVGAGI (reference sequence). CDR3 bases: TGTGCCAGCAGTTACAAGGGGTACTACACCTTC. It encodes CASSYKGYYTF.

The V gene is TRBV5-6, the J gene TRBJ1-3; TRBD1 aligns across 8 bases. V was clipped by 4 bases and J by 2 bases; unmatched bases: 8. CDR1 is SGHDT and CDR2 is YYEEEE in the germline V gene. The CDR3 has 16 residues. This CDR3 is CASSRDPDRAGNTIYF. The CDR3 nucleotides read TGTGCCAGCAGCCGCGATCCGGACAGGGCTGGAAACACCATATATTTT.

In DNA form, the CDR3 reads TGTGCCAGTAGTCCCGGGACAGGTGCACCTGGGGCCAACGTCCTGACTTTC. It translates to CASSPGTGAPGANVLTF. This rearrangement joins TRBV19 to TRBJ2-6, with 8 bases identical to TRBD1. This CDR3 is built from 17 residues. The germline CDR1 and CDR2 sequences are LNHDA and SQIVND (reference sequence). The V segment lost 5 bases and the J segment 2 bases; nucleotides outside the gene matches: 8.

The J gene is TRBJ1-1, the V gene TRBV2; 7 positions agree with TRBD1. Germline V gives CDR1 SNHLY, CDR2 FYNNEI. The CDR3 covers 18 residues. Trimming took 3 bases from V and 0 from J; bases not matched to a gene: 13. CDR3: CASSDEAINRGLNTEAFF. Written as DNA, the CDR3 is TGTGCCAGCAGTGACGAGGCGATAAACAGGGGCCTGAACACTGAAGCTTTCTTT.